The 6 T cell receptor beta chains given below trace back to one sample, sequenced in a study of blood T cell repertoires in COVID-19. Clones were read by immunoSEQ multiplex PCR, and TCRdb kept only the in-frame ones, dropping some. Of some 210,000 clones in the sample, 90% to 95% are singletons; the top ten hold approximately 1.2%. The sample was peripheral blood. Every receptor here comes from a man aged 25 to 40 with acute or convalescent COVID-19.

V and J are TRBV6-5 and TRBJ1-1; D is uncertain. Germline V CDR1 and CDR2: MNHEY, SVGAGI. V was pared by 6 bases and J by 0 bases, with 11 bases between. The CDR3 contains 14 residues. The CDR3 DNA is TGTGCCAGCAGAAAGGAGAACATGAACACTGAAGCTTTCTTT. It codes for CASRKENMNTEAFF.

The rearrangement joins TRBV18 to TRBJ2-7; 8 positions agree with TRBD2. Trimming took 4 bases from V and 7 from J; bases not matched to a gene: 9. Germline V lookup: CDR1 KGHSH, CDR2 LQKENI. This CDR3 comprises 14 residues. The CDR3 is CASSRLAGPMEQYF. DNA of the CDR3: TGTGCCAGCTCACGGCTAGCGGGCCCGATGGAGCAGTACTTC.

This chain uses TRBV2 with TRBJ1-1; TRBD1 aligns across 9 bases. This CDR3 has 13 residues. Germline V gives CDR1 SNHLY, CDR2 FYNNEI. J gave up 11 bases and V 10 bases, and 14 bases lay outside the gene matches. The chain's CDR3 is CANDPGQGLGAFF. CDR3 DNA sequence: TGTGCCAACGACCCGGGACAGGGATTGGGTGCTTTCTTT.

The chain combines TRBV28 with TRBJ2-7, with TRBD2 as a possible D gene (6 bases). Germline loops: CDR1 MDHEN, CDR2 SYDVKM. V lost 3 bases to trimming and J lost 1 base, with 13 bases between them. CDR3 length: 15 amino acids. The CDR3 reads CASSFPGTGSYEQYF. The CDR3 coding sequence is TGTGCCAGCAGTTTCCCCGGGACTGGTTCCTACGAGCAGTACTTC.

This clone was counted once. This sequence joins TRBV24-1 and TRBJ1-2; weak D call: TRBD1 (6 bases). Germline V CDR1 and CDR2: KGHDR, SFDVKD. The CDR3 is 14 amino acids. Trimming cost V 4 bases and J 6 bases, with 14 bases left between them. Written as DNA, the CDR3 is TGTGCCACCAGTGACGCTGCCCGGGACAATGGCTACACCTTC. It specifies CATSDAARDNGYTF.

The chain recombines TRBV7-3 with TRBJ2-3; TRBD2 aligns across 10 bases. The germline V gene encodes CDR1 SGHTA and CDR2 FQGTGA. Trimming at V came to 5 bases and at J to 1 base, leaving 6 bases not matched to a gene. The CDR3 runs to 16 residues. The CDR3 sequence: CASSASGGAGTDTQYF. The CDR3 nucleotides read TGTGCCAGCAGCGCCAGCGGGGGGGCCGGCACAGATACGCAGTATTTT.